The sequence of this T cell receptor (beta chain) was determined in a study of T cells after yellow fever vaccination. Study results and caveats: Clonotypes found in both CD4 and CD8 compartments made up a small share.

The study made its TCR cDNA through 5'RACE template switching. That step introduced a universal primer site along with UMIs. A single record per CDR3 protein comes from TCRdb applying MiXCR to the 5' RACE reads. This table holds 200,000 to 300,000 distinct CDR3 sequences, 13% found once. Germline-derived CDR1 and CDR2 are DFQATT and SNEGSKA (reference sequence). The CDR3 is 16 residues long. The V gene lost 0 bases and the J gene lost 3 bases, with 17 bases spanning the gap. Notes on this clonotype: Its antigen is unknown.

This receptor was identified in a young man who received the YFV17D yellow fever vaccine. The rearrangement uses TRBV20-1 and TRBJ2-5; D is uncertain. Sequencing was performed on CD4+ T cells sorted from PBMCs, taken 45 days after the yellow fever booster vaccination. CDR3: CSARDRLGGNKETQYF. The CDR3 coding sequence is TGCAGTGCTAGAGATCGGTTGGGTGGTAACAAAGAGACCCAGTACTTC.